These T cell receptor beta chains were read from a single sample in a study of blood T cell repertoires in COVID-19. Libraries were prepared by immunoSEQ multiplex PCR; TCRdb keeps only in-frame clonotypes and omits some of them. This sample yields approximately 350,000 clones, of which roughly 87% are seen a single time; 2.5% to 3% belongs to the top ten. The sample comprised PBMCs or T cells enriched from blood (not recorded which). All receptors derive from a woman aged 30 to 39 who had recovered from COVID-19. The CDR3 runs from the conserved cysteine through the conserved F or W. The order of the fields is D gene, V gene, J gene, clone size, CDR3 DNA, CDR3 protein. D genes are given only for firm matches. The size entry is marked missing in some rows and otherwise reads once, few, many or a size class.

TRBD1,TRBV13,TRBJ1-3,once,TGTGCCAGCAGCGCAGCAGGGGGCGGAAACACCATATATTTT,CASSAAGGGNTIYF
.,TRBV15,TRBJ1-5,.,TGTGCCACCAGCAGTGGGCTCGGGGTCGGTCAGCCCCAGCATTTT,CATSSGLGVGQPQHF
.,TRBV20-1,TRBJ2-1,.,TGCAGTGCTAGTCGCCCTAACTCCTACAATGAGCAGTTCTTC,CSASRPNSYNEQFF
.,TRBV19,TRBJ1-1,.,TGTGCCAGTAGTATCGCACAGGGAGCGACTGAAGCTTTCTTT,CASSIAQGATEAFF
.,TRBV28,TRBJ1-1,.,TGTGCCAGCAGTCGTTACGGACTCGGAGCTGAAGCTTTCTTT,CASSRYGLGAEAFF
.,TRBV21-1,TRBJ2-7,.,TGTGCCAGGGGGCTTTCGTACGAGCAGTACTTC,CARGLSYEQYF
.,TRBV19,TRBJ1-4,.,TGTGCCAGTAGTACCGGGGCTAATGAAAAACTGTTTTTT,CASSTGANEKLFF
TRBD2,TRBV5-1,TRBJ2-1,.,TGCGCCAGCAGATCGAGCGGGAGGGGGGTTAATGAGCAGTTCTTC,CASRSSGRGVNEQFF
TRBD1,TRBV5-1,TRBJ2-2,.,TGCGCCAGCAGCCTTGGAAGGGGGCTGGACACCGGGGAGCTGTTTTTT,CASSLGRGLDTGELFF
TRBD1,TRBV6-5,TRBJ2-5,.,TGTGCCAGCAGACCCTGGGACAGCCAAGAGACCCAGTACTTC,CASRPWDSQETQYF
.,TRBV5-6,TRBJ1-2,.,TGTGCCAGCAGCTGGGACACTAACTATGGCTACACCTTC,CASSWDTNYGYTF
.,TRBV4-1,TRBJ1-6,.,TGCGCCAGCAGCCAAGGTGGCGCAGGGAAAGACTCACCCCTCCACTTT,CASSQGGAGKDSPLHF
.,TRBV7-2,TRBJ2-7,.,TGTGCCAGCAGCTCCCGGGGAACCTACGAGCAGTACTTC,CASSSRGTYEQYF
.,TRBV5-3,TRBJ2-3,.,TGTGCCAGAAGCTTGGCGGGCCGGCCGGGATGTTTT,CARSLAGRPGCF
TRBD1,TRBV2,TRBJ1-5,many,TGTGCCAGCCGGGGGACGGGACAGCCCTACAATTTT,CASRGTGQPYNF
.,TRBV7-9,TRBJ2-7,.,TGTGCCAGCAGCCCAAGGGAGCTAGTCGAGCAGTACTTC,CASSPRELVEQYF
TRBD2,TRBV18,TRBJ2-3,.,TGTGCCAGCTCACCACCGACTAGCGGGGGTGAAGATACGCAGTATTTT,CASSPPTSGGEDTQYF
.,TRBV6-5,TRBJ2-7,.,TGTGCCAGCAGTTACCCAGACAGAGTCGGCTACGAGCAGTACTTC,CASSYPDRVGYEQYF
TRBD1,TRBV11-2,TRBJ1-1,once,TGTGCCAGCAGCAATGCACAGGGGGACACTGAAGCTTTCTTT,CASSNAQGDTEAFF
TRBD1,TRBV5-1,TRBJ1-1,.,TGCGCCAGCAGTCTGACAGGGGACCACACTGAAGCTTTCTTT,CASSLTGDHTEAFF
TRBD2,TRBV5-5,TRBJ2-5,.,TGTGCCAGCAGCTCGGGAGGGGGAGTGGGGCAAGAGACCCAGTACTTC,CASSSGGGVGQETQYF
.,TRBV6-6,TRBJ1-1,.,TGTGCCAGCAGTCTGGACAGTTACACTGAAGCTTTCTTT,CASSLDSYTEAFF
TRBD2,TRBV3-1/TRBV3-2,TRBJ2-5,.,TGTGCCAGCAGCCTGGGACTAGCGGGGGCCCAGGCCGAGACCCAGTACTTC,CASSLGLAGAQAETQYF
.,TRBV5-5,TRBJ2-2,once,TGTGCCAGCAGCTTGGGGGCCCCGATGGAAACCGGGGAGCTGTTTTTT,CASSLGAPMETGELFF
.,TRBV28,TRBJ1-2,.,TGTGCCAGCAGTTCCTACTTAGGGCAGGGGAGTGGCTACACCTTC,CASSSYLGQGSGYTF
TRBD1,TRBV19,TRBJ1-1,.,TGTGCCAGTAGTTTGGCAGGGGGTACTGAAGCTTTCTTT,CASSLAGGTEAFF